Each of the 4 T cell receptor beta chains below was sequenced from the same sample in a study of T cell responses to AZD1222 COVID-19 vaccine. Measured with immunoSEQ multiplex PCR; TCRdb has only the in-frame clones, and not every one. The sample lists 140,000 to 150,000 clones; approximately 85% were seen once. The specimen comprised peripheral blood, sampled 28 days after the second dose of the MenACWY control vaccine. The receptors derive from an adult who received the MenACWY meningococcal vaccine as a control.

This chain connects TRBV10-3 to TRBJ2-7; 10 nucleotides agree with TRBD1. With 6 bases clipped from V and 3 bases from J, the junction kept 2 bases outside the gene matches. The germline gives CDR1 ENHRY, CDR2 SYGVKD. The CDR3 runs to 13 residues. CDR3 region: CAIRDRGYYEQYF. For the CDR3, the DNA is TGTGCCATCAGGGACAGGGGGTACTACGAGCAGTACTTC.

The CDR3 spells CASSQGYPNSPLHF. Written as DNA, the CDR3 is TGTGCCAGCAGTCAGGGTTACCCCAATTCACCCCTCCACTTT. This sequence joins TRBV2 and TRBJ1-6; a possible D gene is TRBD1 (5 bases). The V and J ends lost 5 bases and 7 bases respectively, with 12 bases between them. The CDR3 runs 14 residues. The germline gives CDR1 SNHLY, CDR2 FYNNEI.

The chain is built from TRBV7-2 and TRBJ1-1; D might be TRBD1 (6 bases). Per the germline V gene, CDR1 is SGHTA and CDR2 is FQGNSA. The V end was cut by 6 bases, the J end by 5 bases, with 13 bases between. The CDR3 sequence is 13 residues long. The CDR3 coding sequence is TGTGCCAGCAGGTTGGGGGGGGCAACTGAAGCTTTCTTT. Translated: CASRLGGATEAFF. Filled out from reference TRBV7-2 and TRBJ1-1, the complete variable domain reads GAGVSQSPSNKVTEKGKDVELRCDPISGHTALYWYRQSLGQGLEFLIYFQGNSAPDKSGLPSDRFSAERTGGSVSTLTIQRTQQEDSAVYLCASRLGGATEAFFGQGTRLTVV.

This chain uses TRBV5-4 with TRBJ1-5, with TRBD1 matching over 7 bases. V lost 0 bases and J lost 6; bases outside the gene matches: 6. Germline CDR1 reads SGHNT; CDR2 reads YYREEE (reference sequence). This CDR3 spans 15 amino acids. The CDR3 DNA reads TGTGCCAGCAGCTTGGACAGGGGTGCCAGTCAGCCCCAGCATTTT. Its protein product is CASSLDRGASQPQHF.